The next 10 T cell receptor beta chains were all read from a single sample in a study of blood T cell repertoires in COVID-19. The table came from immunoSEQ multiplex PCR; TCRdb's copy has only in-frame clones and leaves some out. The sample holds 110,000 or so clones, around 85% seen once. Sequenced material: peripheral blood. Source of these receptors: a woman aged 55 to 70 with COVID-19, enrolled during active disease.

V gene TRBV27 combines with J gene TRBJ1-2; a weak D match, TRBD1 (5 bases). CDR1 and CDR2 from the germline V gene are MNHEY and SMNVEV (reference sequence). V dropped 5 bases and J dropped 4 bases, with 17 bases sitting between them. The CDR3 extends over 15 amino acids. The CDR3 spells CASSLMGGLGYGYTF. The DNA of the CDR3 is TGTGCCAGCAGTCTTATGGGGGGGTTAGGCTATGGCTACACCTTC.

The table lists this clone with a count of one. The chain carries TRBV30 and TRBJ1-5; D is possibly TRBD1 (5 bases). This CDR3 contains 13 residues. Trimming shortened V by 0 bases and J by 5 bases, and 8 bases separated the two germline ends. The germline V gene encodes CDR1 GTSNPN and CDR2 SVGIG (reference sequence). The CDR3 DNA reads TGTGCCTGGAGTGTCGGGGGAGATCAGCCCCAGCATTTT. The encoded protein is CAWSVGGDQPQHF.

The chain couples TRBV10-1 to TRBJ2-7; 7 bases are shared with TRBD2. Germline V gene data show CDR1 as WNHNN and CDR2 as SYGVQD (reference sequence). CDR3 length: 14 amino acids. J was trimmed by 2 bases and V by 5 bases; bases with no gene match: 6. The CDR3 protein is CASSQAGTTYEQYF. The CDR3 DNA is TGCGCCAGCAGTCAGGCCGGGACTACCTACGAGCAGTACTTC.

This chain joins TRBV4-3 and TRBJ1-2, with D perhaps matching TRBD1 (5 bases). Germline V CDR1 and CDR2: LGHNA, YSLEER. Trimming pared 4 bases from V and 7 bases from J, leaving 16 bases between. The CDR3 spans 14 residues. The CDR3 DNA reads as TGCGCCAGCAGCCCTACCTTTGATAGGGGTGGCTACACCTTC. Residues: CASSPTFDRGGYTF.

The rearrangement links TRBV24-1 to TRBJ2-5; TRBD2 might be the D (6 bases). Germline CDR1 is KGHDR and CDR2 is SFDVKD. The CDR3 has 14 amino acids. The V end was cut by 3 bases, the J end by 9 bases, with 16 bases between. The CDR3 spells CATSDGGTVWAQYF. The CDR3 DNA follows: TGTGCCACCAGTGATGGAGGGACCGTATGGGCCCAGTACTTC.

The V gene is TRBV11-2, the J gene TRBJ1-2; 9 nucleotides agree with TRBD1. CDR1 SGHAT and CDR2 FQNNGV come from the germline V gene. The CDR3 runs to 17 residues. J was trimmed by 5 bases and V by 5 bases; bases with no gene match: 15. CDR3 nucleotides: TGTGCCAGCAGCCCAAACAGGGGGCAAAGGAGATTATATGGCTACACCTTC. Its protein is CASSPNRGQRRLYGYTF.

The J gene is TRBJ1-6, the V gene TRBV30; TRBD1 matches 7 bases. Germline lookup yields CDR1 GTSNPN and CDR2 SVGIG (reference sequence). The V segment lost 2 bases and the J segment 4 bases; nucleotides outside the gene matches: 5. The CDR3 length is 15 residues. This CDR3 reads CAWSWDSRYNSPLHF. The DNA of the CDR3 is TGTGCCTGGAGTTGGGACAGCCGATATAATTCACCCCTCCACTTT.

V usage is TRBV7-9 and J usage is TRBJ1-2; 8 positions match TRBD1. CDR1 and CDR2 from the germline V gene are SEHNR and FQNEAQ (reference sequence). V shed 6 bases and J 8 bases; nucleotides not matched to a gene: 8. The CDR3 sequence is 13 residues long. CDR3 in amino acids: CASRKTGVSGYTF. The CDR3 DNA is TGTGCCAGCAGAAAGACAGGGGTTTCGGGCTACACCTTC.

The gene calls are TRBV19 and TRBJ1-1, with D unclear. Looked up from germline, CDR1 is LNHDA and CDR2 is SQIVND (reference sequence). The CDR3 has 12 amino acids. V lost 7 bases and J 8 bases, leaving 14 bases between the germline ends. The CDR3 is CASNPLAGEAFF. In DNA, the CDR3 is TGTGCCAGTAACCCCCTCGCGGGAGAAGCTTTCTTT.

This clone appeared a few times. The chain joins TRBV21-1 to TRBJ2-7; the table's D call of TRBD2 was not tested on the DNA. TRBV21-1 is labeled a pseudogene. The CDR3 length is 15 residues. CDR3 sequence (DNA): TGTGCCAGCCGAACTCCGTCAGGGCGGGGGGGCGAGCAGTACTTC. It yields the protein CASRTPSGRGGEQYF.